These T cell receptor beta chains were read from a single sample in a study of blood T cells in healthy people across ages. TCRdb used MiXCR to reprocess the 5' RACE reads, holding one entry per CDR3 protein. The repertoire includes about 1.4 million distinct CDR3 sequences, around 59% of them detected once, and more than 6% sits in the top ten. The sample was blood. The receptors originated from a man younger than 35 in good health. CDR3s include the opening cysteine and the closing phenylalanine or tryptophan. The D gene is left open where the match is weak. The size field is filled for only some rows; it gives once, few, many or a size class.

cdr3_aa | cdr3_nt | d_call | j_call | v_call | clone_size
CASSLAAGQTNTEAFF | TGCGCCAGCAGCTTGGCCGCGGGACAGACGAACACTGAAGCTTTCTTT | TRBD1 | TRBJ1-1 | TRBV5-1 | NA
CTSSGLRQETQYF | TGCACCAGCAGTGGATTACGACAAGAGACCCAGTACTTC | NA | TRBJ2-5 | TRBV10-1 | NA
CASSQESRVNNYGYTF | TGTGCCAGCAGCCAAGAATCCAGGGTAAATAACTATGGCTACACCTTC | NA | TRBJ1-2 | TRBV4-2 | NA
CASKSFGGWANYGYTF | TGTGCCAGCAAGTCGTTTGGGGGCTGGGCTAACTATGGCTACACCTTC | NA | TRBJ1-2 | TRBV28 | NA
CASSPVSYEQYF | TGTGCCAGCAGCCCCGTTTCCTACGAGCAGTACTTC | NA | TRBJ2-7 | TRBV6-2/TRBV6-3 | many
CASSLESNTGELFF | TGTGCCAGCAGCTTAGAGTCGAACACCGGGGAGCTGTTTTTT | NA | TRBJ2-2 | TRBV7-9 | once
CASSYHHQDTQYF | TGTGCCAGCAGTTACCACCATCAAGATACGCAGTATTTT | NA | TRBJ2-3 | TRBV6-6 | few
CASSQERRGNYGYTF | TGCGCCAGCAGCCAAGAACGTCGAGGGAACTATGGCTACACCTTC | NA | TRBJ1-2 | TRBV4-3 | NA
CSARAGGTLAGANVLTF | TGCAGTGCTAGAGCGGGGGGTACCCTTGCCGGGGCCAACGTCCTGACTTTC | TRBD2 | TRBJ2-6 | TRBV20-1 | many
CASSGRESGAGLDTQYF | TGTGCCAGCAGCGGCCGAGAGAGCGGGGCCGGTCTGGATACGCAGTATTTT | TRBD2 | TRBJ2-3 | TRBV9 | few
CSALPRTGRLNQPQHF | TGCAGTGCTCTACCAAGGACAGGTCGGCTAAATCAGCCCCAGCATTTT | TRBD1 | TRBJ1-5 | TRBV20-1 | NA
CASSTRTSTDTQYF | TGTGCCAGCAGCACCCGAACTAGCACAGATACGCAGTATTTT | NA | TRBJ2-3 | TRBV7-2 | many
CASSVSSVRGDTQYF | TGTGCCAGCAGCGTTTCATCTGTTAGGGGAGATACGCAGTATTTT | NA | TRBJ2-3 | TRBV9 | NA
CSASLAGARGEQYF | TGCAGTGCTAGCTTAGCGGGGGCTAGGGGCGAGCAGTACTTC | TRBD2 | TRBJ2-7 | TRBV20-1 | NA
CASSRRGGTGELFF | TGTGCCAGCAGCCGTCGGGGGGGCACCGGGGAGCTGTTTTTT | TRBD2 | TRBJ2-2 | TRBV14 | NA
CASNPRTGFYGYTF | TGCGCCAGCAACCCCAGGACAGGGTTTTATGGCTACACCTTC | TRBD1 | TRBJ1-2 | TRBV4-1 | NA
CASSPIIRAIDYTF | TGCGCCAGCAGCCCCATTATACGGGCGATAGACTACACCTTC | NA | TRBJ1-2 | TRBV4-1 | NA
CASSFQLSSYNEQYF | TGCGCCAGCAGCTTCCAGCTCAGCTCCTACAATGAGCAGTACTTC | NA | TRBJ2-7 | TRBV5-1 | NA
CASSLRQKNSPLHF | TGTGCCAGCAGCCTCCGACAGAAGAATTCACCCCTCCACTTT | NA | TRBJ1-6 | TRBV13 | NA
CATSRLRGIQETQYF | TGTGCCACCAGCAGATTGCGGGGGATCCAAGAGACCCAGTACTTC | TRBD2 | TRBJ2-5 | TRBV15 | NA
CSSVWAAGQYF | TGCAGCTCGGTGTGGGCAGCGGGGCAGTATTTT | NA | TRBJ2-3 | TRBV29-1 | few
CASSEAREISGNPDTQYF | TGTGCCAGCAGTGAAGCGCGGGAGATTAGCGGGAACCCAGATACGCAGTATTTT | TRBD2 | TRBJ2-3 | TRBV2 | few
CASSLFTSGGTPYEQYF | TGTGCCAGCAGTTTATTTACTAGCGGGGGGACACCCTACGAGCAGTACTTC | TRBD2 | TRBJ2-7 | TRBV27 | NA
CASSLLPRGSGQYNEQFF | TGTGCCAGCAGCTTATTACCGCGGGGGAGCGGGCAGTACAATGAGCAGTTCTTC | TRBD2 | TRBJ2-1 | TRBV7-6 | NA
CASSEGQGVSYGYTF | TGTGCCAGCAGCGAGGGACAGGGGGTCTCCTATGGCTACACCTTC | TRBD1 | TRBJ1-2 | TRBV6-1 | NA
CASRGTGADEQYF | TGTGCCAGCAGGGGGACAGGGGCCGACGAGCAGTACTTC | TRBD1 | TRBJ2-7 | TRBV2 | NA
CASSYSALGSGYTF | TGTGCCAGCAGTTACAGCGCGTTGGGGAGTGGCTACACCTTC | NA | TRBJ1-2 | TRBV6-2/TRBV6-3 | NA
CASSQMGGTEAFF | TGTGCCAGCAGCCAAATGGGCGGCACTGAAGCTTTCTTT | NA | TRBJ1-1 | TRBV11-2 | NA
CASSLGFREQETQYF | TGTGCCAGCAGTTTAGGATTCCGGGAGCAAGAGACCCAGTACTTC | NA | TRBJ2-5 | TRBV12-3/TRBV12-4 | NA
CSARDPIEVKNSPLHF | TGCAGTGCTAGAGACCCCATAGAGGTCAAGAATTCACCCCTCCACTTT | NA | TRBJ1-6 | TRBV20-1 | few
CASSLNAALPTDTQYF | TGTGCCAGCAGCTTAAACGCGGCCCTCCCCACAGATACGCAGTATTTT | NA | TRBJ2-3 | TRBV7-8 | NA
CASSFGTGVPRETQYF | TGTGCCAGCAGTTTCGGGACAGGGGTTCCGAGGGAGACCCAGTACTTC | TRBD1 | TRBJ2-5 | TRBV27 | NA
CSVDSFSGETQYF | TGCAGCGTTGATTCGTTCAGCGGGGAGACCCAGTACTTC | NA | TRBJ2-5 | TRBV29-1 | NA
CAISEPLTGRGSYNEQFF | TGTGCCATCAGTGAGCCCCTAACCGGGAGGGGTTCCTACAATGAGCAGTTCTTC | TRBD2 | TRBJ2-1 | TRBV10-3 | once
CASSLTSGSKDTQYF | TGCGCCAGCAGCTTAACTAGCGGGAGTAAAGATACGCAGTATTTT | TRBD2 | TRBJ2-3 | TRBV5-1 | NA
CSARDLQVDDTEAFF | TGCAGTGCTAGAGATTTACAGGTCGATGACACTGAAGCTTTCTTT | NA | TRBJ1-1 | TRBV20-1 | NA
CASSQEGWGEQYF | TGTGCCAGCAGCCAAGAGGGGTGGGGCGAGCAGTACTTC | NA | TRBJ2-7 | TRBV4-2 | NA
CAITGSSYNEQFF | TGTGCCATCACGGGTTCTTCCTACAATGAGCAGTTCTTC | NA | TRBJ2-1 | TRBV10-3 | few
CASTPNLGGFEQYF | TGTGCCAGCACCCCCAATTTGGGGGGATTCGAGCAGTACTTC | NA | TRBJ2-7 | TRBV28 | NA
CASSQGGRTGTNEKLFF | TGCGCCAGCAGCCAAGGGGGACGGACAGGGACTAATGAAAAACTGTTTTTT | TRBD1 | TRBJ1-4 | TRBV4-1 | NA
CASSFEGAGEKLFF | TGTGCCAGCAGCTTCGAGGGGGCGGGCGAAAAACTGTTTTTT | TRBD1 | TRBJ1-4 | TRBV7-9 | NA
CASSSRADTQYF | TGTGCCAGCAGCTCCAGGGCAGATACGCAGTATTTT | NA | TRBJ2-3 | TRBV13 | many
CASTGTSRSSYEQYF | TGTGCCAGCACCGGGACATCAAGGAGCTCCTACGAGCAGTACTTC | NA | TRBJ2-7 | TRBV28 | NA
CSALRPASVYEQYF | TGCAGTGCCCTCCGCCCAGCTAGCGTCTACGAGCAGTACTTC | NA | TRBJ2-7 | TRBV20-1 | NA
CASSLVASQNTEAFF | TGTGCCAGCAGCTTAGTTGCCAGCCAGAACACTGAAGCTTTCTTT | NA | TRBJ1-1 | TRBV7-6 | NA
CASGDRGSRTEAFF | TGTGCCAGCGGGGACAGGGGAAGTCGGACTGAAGCTTTCTTT | TRBD1 | TRBJ1-1 | TRBV27 | NA
CSVAEGTGRGETQYF | TGCAGCGTCGCAGAAGGGACGGGGAGAGGAGAGACCCAGTACTTC | NA | TRBJ2-5 | TRBV29-1 | once
CASSSVAGYGETQYF | TGCGCCAGCAGCTCAGTAGCGGGCTACGGGGAGACCCAGTACTTC | TRBD2 | TRBJ2-5 | TRBV5-1 | NA
CASSLVEGGPNNEQFF | TGCGCCAGCAGCTTGGTAGAGGGAGGGCCTAACAATGAGCAGTTCTTC | TRBD2 | TRBJ2-1 | TRBV5-1 | few
CSPSRLYTQYF | TGCAGTCCCAGCCGGTTGTATACGCAGTATTTT | NA | TRBJ2-3 | TRBV20-1 | NA
CSTRGETDTQYF | TGCAGCACCCGAGGAGAGACTGATACGCAGTATTTT | NA | TRBJ2-3 | TRBV29-1 | NA
CASSYQGIDEQYF | TGTGCCAGCAGTTACCAGGGGATCGACGAGCAGTACTTC | NA | TRBJ2-7 | TRBV6-5 | few
CASSPRQGANEQYF | TGTGCCAGCAGCCCCCGACAGGGGGCTAACGAGCAGTACTTC | TRBD1 | TRBJ2-7 | TRBV7-6 | NA
CASSPTQGTNYGYTF | TGTGCCAGCAGCCCTACACAGGGGACGAACTATGGCTACACCTTC | TRBD1 | TRBJ1-2 | TRBV5-6 | once
CSGTGTANTEAFF | TGCAGCGGAACCGGGACAGCAAACACTGAAGCTTTCTTT | TRBD1 | TRBJ1-1 | TRBV29-1 | NA